The 6 T cell receptor beta chains below all came from one sample that was sequenced in a study of T-cell memory formation after mild COVID-19. TCRdb fed the 5' RACE reads into MiXCR, producing one record per CDR3 protein. The sample shows around 190,000 distinct CDR3 sequences, approximately 18% of them seen only once. The sequenced sample consisted of PBMCs or a T cell subset sorted from them (not recorded which). These TCRs come from a man aged 18 to 29 who had mild COVID-19 (a few samples of this study predate the infection). Cell type and time point are not known.

The chain combines TRBV5-6 with TRBJ1-6, with a tentative D call TRBD1 (5 bases). The V and J ends lost 5 bases and 8 bases respectively, with 14 bases between them. The CDR3 spans 14 residues. Germline V CDR1 and CDR2: SGHDT, YYEEEE. The CDR3 here is CASSTRWGDSPLHF. In nucleotides, the CDR3 is TGTGCCAGCAGTACGAGGTGGGGGGATTCACCCCTCCACTTT.

This clonotype was found many times. V is TRBV5-6 and J is TRBJ1-6, with D maybe TRBD1 (5 bases). The ends were cut back, 4 bases at V and 6 bases at J, with 14 bases in the middle. The CDR3 totals 15 residues. CDR1 SGHDT and CDR2 YYEEEE come from the germline V gene. CDR3 DNA sequence: TGTGCCAGCAGCGGGCGGGGCGTATCTAATTCACCCCTCCACTTT. This sequence encodes CASSGRGVSNSPLHF.

The CDR3 coding sequence is TGTGCCAGCAGTCCCAGGGGGGATTTAACCAATCAGCCCCAGCATTTT. It is translated as CASSPRGDLTNQPQHF. The rearrangement joins TRBV5-5 to TRBJ1-5, with 7 bases that match TRBD1. Germline CDR1 and CDR2: SGHKS and YYEKEE (reference sequence). The CDR3 is made up of 16 amino acids. V trimming: 5 bases; J trimming: 3 bases; junction bases outside the gene matches: 11.

This sequence joins TRBV7-2 and TRBJ1-2; D is ambiguous. V gave up 1 base and J gave up 0 bases, with 9 bases separating them. The CDR3 contains 15 residues. Germline V gives CDR1 SGHTA, CDR2 FQGNSA. The CDR3 region has the DNA TGTGCCAGCAGCTTAGTTTACGGATCTAACTATGGCTACACCTTC. This encodes CASSLVYGSNYGYTF. The variable domain in full, with the rest retrieved from reference TRBV7-2 and TRBJ1-2, is GAGVSQSPSNKVTEKGKDVELRCDPISGHTALYWYRQSLGQGLEFLIYFQGNSAPDKSGLPSDRFSAERTGGSVSTLTIQRTQQEDSAVYLCASSLVYGSNYGYTFGSGTRLTVV.

The chain uses TRBV9 and TRBJ2-2; TRBD1 matches at 7 bases. The V segment lost 4 bases and the J segment 7 bases; nucleotides outside the gene matches: 7. Per the germline V gene, CDR1 is SGDLS and CDR2 is YYNGEE. This CDR3 region has 14 residues. The DNA of the CDR3 is TGTGCCAGCAGCAAGACAGGGTCTAACGGGGAGCTGTTTTTT. Translated: CASSKTGSNGELFF. Looking up the rest from reference TRBV9 and TRBJ2-2 gives the full variable domain: DSGVTQTPKHLITATGQRVTLRCSPRSGDLSVYWYQQSLDQGLQFLIQYYNGEERAKGNILERFSAQQFPDLHSELNLSSLELGDSALYFCASSKTGSNGELFFGEGSRLTVL.

This chain connects TRBV10-3 to TRBJ2-3, with TRBD1 identical over 10 bases. The trim removed 6 bases at V and 6 bases at J, leaving 3 bases unmatched. Germline CDR1 is ENHRY and CDR2 is SYGVKD. The CDR3 consists of 13 residues. Written as DNA, the CDR3 is TGTGCCATCAGGGGGACAGGGGATGATACGCAGTATTTT. Encoded protein: CAIRGTGDDTQYF.